These 32 T cell receptor beta chains came from one sample sequenced in a study of metastatic and nonmetastatic thyroid tumors. None of the patients had undergone any treatment ahead of thyroid surgery. TCRdb called clones again from the PCR reads with MiXCR. The sample yields fewer than 15,000 clones, 12% seen once. Input material: blood. The receptors stem from a female donor with papillary thyroid cancer or a benign thyroid nodule (not recorded which). Some clones in this sample may be carry-over from other donors' samples.

This clone is classed as medium-sized. This sequence joins TRBV19 and TRBJ2-3, with a weak D call TRBD2 (6 bases). The CDR3 has 13 amino acids. Germline assignment: CDR1 LNHDA and CDR2 SQIVND (reference sequence). V was clipped by 6 bases and J by 3 bases, with 10 bases between them. CDR3 in DNA: TGTGCCAGTAGAGTAGCGGTAACAGATACGCAGTATTTT. This codes for CASRVAVTDTQYF.

This clone has a handful of counts. The chain employs TRBV27 and TRBJ2-7, with D unclear. Germline V CDR1 and CDR2: MNHEY, SMNVEV (reference sequence). The V end lost 3 bases, the J end lost 0 bases, and 12 bases lay between the germline ends. The CDR3 is 15 residues long. This chain's CDR3 is CASSLTLTFSYEQYF. DNA for the CDR3: TGTGCCAGCAGTTTGACCCTTACATTCTCCTACGAGCAGTACTTC.

This clone came up a few times. The chain combines TRBV6-1 with TRBJ1-2; D remains unclear. V was cut by 4 bases and J by 4 bases, with 4 bases left in between. Germline V lookup: CDR1 MNHNS, CDR2 SASEGT. This CDR3 has 11 residues. The CDR3 coding sequence is TGTGCCAGCAGTGTGGGCTATGGCTACACCTTC. The encoded protein is CASSVGYGYTF.

This clone was seen many times. The gene calls are TRBV20-1 and TRBJ2-3; 11 positions agree with TRBD2. J gave up 8 bases and V 1 base, and 14 bases lay outside the gene matches. Germline V gives CDR1 DFQATT, CDR2 SNEGSKA (reference sequence). The CDR3 is 17 amino acids. The CDR3 spells CSARALAGGLGMGTQYF. DNA for the CDR3: TGCAGTGCTAGAGCGCTAGCGGGGGGTCTCGGGATGGGTACGCAGTATTTT.

This clone was counted at least ten times. The chain employs TRBV9 and TRBJ2-5; either TRBD1 or TRBD2 may supply D (6 bases each). The CDR3 totals 13 residues. Deletions cut 6 bases from V and 4 bases from J, with 13 bases between. The germline V gene encodes CDR1 SGDLS and CDR2 YYNGEE. CDR3 protein: CASNRQEGETQYF. The CDR3 coding sequence is TGTGCCAGCAACAGACAGGAGGGAGAGACCCAGTACTTC.

This clone is medium-sized. J is TRBJ2-1 and V is TRBV6-5, with TRBD2 identical over 7 bases. Germline-derived CDR1 and CDR2 are MNHEY and SVGAGI. Trimming cost V 6 bases and J 0 bases; bases outside gene matches: 8. The CDR3 covers 16 residues. CDR3 bases: TGTGCCAGCAGCTTCACTCTAGCGGCCTCCTACAATGAGCAGTTCTTC. It translates to CASSFTLAASYNEQFF.

This clone was recorded many times. J is TRBJ2-1 and V is TRBV2; 8 bases map to TRBD2. Germline CDR1 SNHLY, CDR2 FYNNEI. This CDR3 has 18 residues. The V gene end was trimmed by 0 bases and the J gene end by 6 bases; junction bases not matched to a gene: 13. As DNA, the CDR3 is TGTGCCAGCAGTGAAGCGCCGTTAGGAGCGGGAGCGGTCAATGAGCAGTTCTTC. Translated, it gives CASSEAPLGAGAVNEQFF.

This clone was picked up many times. The genes are TRBV11-2 and TRBJ2-7; 7 bases are a match to TRBD1. The germline V gene has CDR1 SGHAT and CDR2 FQNNGV. V was pared by 5 bases and J by 4 bases, with 8 bases of the junction left unmatched. This CDR3 contains 14 residues. As DNA, the CDR3 is TGTGCCAGCAGCCCCGTGTCAGGGGGATACGAGCAGTACTTC. Encoded protein: CASSPVSGGYEQYF. Supplemented by reference TRBV11-2 and TRBJ2-7, the full variable domain reads EAGVAQSPRYKIIEKRQSVAFWCNPISGHATLYWYQQILGQGPKLLIQFQNNGVVDDSQLPKDRFSAERLKGVDSTLKIQPAKLEDSAVYLCASSPVSGGYEQYFGPGTRLTVT.

This clone was recorded at least ten times. Possible read error: a much larger clone is one base away. The gene calls are TRBV6-1 and TRBJ2-1, with 13 nucleotides matching TRBD2. Per the germline V gene, CDR1 is MNHNS and CDR2 is SASEGT. J gave up 6 bases and V 8 bases, and 4 bases lay outside the gene matches. CDR3 size: 14 residues. The CDR3 bases are TGTGCCAGCGGACTAGCGGGAGAGGCCAATGAGCAGTTCTTC. This codes for CASGLAGEANEQFF.

This clone was observed at least ten times. The chain is built from TRBV7-9 and TRBJ2-7, with unresolved D. The germline V and J ends were trimmed by 2 bases and 5 bases, with 10 bases remaining between them. This CDR3 has 13 amino acids. Germline V gene lookup returns CDR1 SEHNR and CDR2 FQNEAQ (reference sequence). The DNA of the CDR3 is TGTGCCAGCAGCTTAAGCCTCGGAGACGAGCAGTACTTC. Encoded protein: CASSLSLGDEQYF.

This clone was counted many times. V is TRBV5-1 and J is TRBJ2-1, with TRBD1 as a possible D gene (5 bases). Germline CDR1 SGHRS, CDR2 YFSETQ. The V end lost 0 bases, the J end lost 10 bases, and 14 bases lay between the germline ends. The CDR3 has 14 residues. CDR3 sequence reads: CASSLAPAGPEQFF. CDR3 coding DNA: TGCGCCAGCAGCTTGGCCCCGGCAGGGCCCGAGCAGTTCTTC.

By its share, this clone is medium-sized. This sequence joins TRBV12-5 and TRBJ1-2; D remains unclear. Germline assignment: CDR1 LGHNT and CDR2 FRNRAP. Trimming removed 0 bases from V and 2 bases from J, with 10 bases in between. This CDR3 spans 15 amino acids. CDR3 region: CASGLVRVGNYGYTF. The CDR3 DNA is TGTGCTAGTGGTTTGGTACGGGTGGGGAACTATGGCTACACCTTC.

This clone showed up many times. The same CDR3 is also encoded by other DNA sequences in this sample. The CDR3 loop reads CAISEQATSSDTQYF. CDR3 DNA sequence: TGTGCCATCAGTGAGCAGGCGACCTCATCGGATACGCAGTATTTT. The chain has TRBV10-3 and TRBJ2-3; D is unclear. This CDR3 contains 15 residues. Germline lookup yields CDR1 ENHRY and CDR2 SYGVKD. Trimming shortened V by 2 bases and J by 6 bases, and 15 bases separated the two germline ends.

This clone was seen ten or more times. The gene calls are TRBV7-9 and TRBJ2-5, with a possible D match to TRBD2 (6 bases). The CDR3 sequence is 13 residues long. V lost 1 base to trimming and J lost 4 bases, with 7 bases between them. Looked up from germline, CDR1 is SEHNR and CDR2 is FQNEAQ (reference sequence). For the CDR3, the DNA is TGTGCCAGCAGCTTAGGGGGGGTAGAGACCCAGTACTTC. This encodes CASSLGGVETQYF. Supplemented by reference TRBV7-9 and TRBJ2-5, the full variable domain reads DTGVSQNPRHKITKRGQNVTFRCDPISEHNRLYWYRQTLGQGPEFLTYFQNEAQLEKSRLLSDRFSAERPKGSFSTLEIQRTEQGDSAMYLCASSLGGVETQYFGPGTRLLVL.

This clone was recorded many times. This sequence joins TRBV20-1 and TRBJ2-3; D possibly corresponds to TRBD1 (5 bases). The V gene lost 4 bases and the J gene lost 2 bases, with 13 bases spanning the gap. The CDR3 sequence is 14 residues long. Germline CDR1 DFQATT, CDR2 SNEGSKA (reference sequence). The CDR3 sequence is CSAKTGGDTDTQYF. For the CDR3, the DNA is TGCAGTGCTAAAACAGGTGGCGACACAGATACGCAGTATTTT.

Comment on this clone: The junction shows a germline mismatch at one end, possibly a read error. The chain has TRBV7-9 and TRBJ2-7; D call uncertain. Per germline, CDR1 SEHNR and CDR2 FQNEAQ (reference sequence). The CDR3 covers 14 residues. The CDR3 loop is CASILEMHKDEQYF. The CDR3 region has the DNA TGTGCCAGCATCCTCGAGATGCATAAGGACGAGCAATACTTC.

This clone rates as medium-sized. The chain links TRBV2 to TRBJ2-7; 8 positions agree with TRBD1. The CDR3 has 14 amino acids. Per germline, CDR1 SNHLY and CDR2 FYNNEI. The V gene end was trimmed by 6 bases and the J gene end by 3 bases; junction bases not matched to a gene: 7. For the CDR3, the DNA is TGTGCCAGCAGGATGGGACAGGACTTCTACGAGCAGTACTTC. Protein sequence: CASRMGQDFYEQYF.

This clone rates as medium-sized (0.01 to 0.1%). Different DNA sequences within this sample yield the same CDR3. The CDR3 bases are TGTGCCAGCAGTGAAATCAATTCACCCCTCCACTTT. Its protein product is CASSEINSPLHF. The chain uses TRBV2 and TRBJ1-6; unclear D gene. The CDR3 totals 12 residues. The germline V gene has CDR1 SNHLY and CDR2 FYNNEI. Trimming took off 2 bases at V and 7 bases at J, with 3 bases between the two ends.

The gene calls are TRBV2 and TRBJ2-7, with TRBD2 identical over 8 bases. The CDR3 has 16 residues. V was pared by 7 bases and J by 7 bases, with 18 bases of the junction left unmatched. Germline V gene lookup returns CDR1 SNHLY and CDR2 FYNNEI. The DNA for the CDR3 is TGTGCCAGCACTACCACGGGGGGGGAAGGGGACGGTGAGCAGTACTTC. This codes for CASTTTGGEGDGEQYF.

This clone was observed at least ten times. The V call is TRBV3-1, the J call TRBJ2-3; no clear D. The CDR3 consists of 14 residues. Trimming took off 4 bases at V and 3 bases at J, with 11 bases between the two ends. Germline CDR1 is LGHDT and CDR2 is YNNKEL (reference sequence). The CDR3 region is CASSPTGRTDTQYF. In nucleotides, the CDR3 is TGTGCCAGCAGCCCTACTGGAAGGACAGATACGCAGTATTTT.

Ten or more counts support this clone. With a much larger clone just one base away, this may be a read error. The chain recombines TRBV12-3 or TRBV12-4 with TRBJ2-7; TRBD1 matches at 10 bases. The CDR3 is made up of 14 amino acids. CDR3 amino acids: CASTPGQGTYEQCF. In nucleotides, the CDR3 is TGTGCCAGCACCCCGGGACAGGGGACCTACGAGCAGTGCTTC.

In this sample, this clone turned up many times. The genes are TRBV20-1 and TRBJ2-2, with D possibly TRBD2 on 5 matching bases. CDR1 and CDR2 (germline): DFQATT, SNEGSKA (reference sequence). The CDR3 extends over 14 amino acids. Trimming shortened V by 4 bases and J by 3 bases, and 12 bases separated the two germline ends. CDR3 nucleotide sequence: TGCAGTGCTAACGGGCTGCGGGACACCGGGGAGCTGTTTTTT. Translation: CSANGLRDTGELFF.

This chain links TRBV4-1 with TRBJ1-6, with D perhaps TRBD1 (5 bases). Germline V gene sequence: CDR1 MGHRA, CDR2 YSYEKL. V lost 0 bases and J lost 1, with 16 bases in between. The CDR3 runs 19 residues. The CDR3, as DNA: TGCGCCAGCAGCCAAGATCCCTGGAGGGAGGGGTCCTATAATTCACCCCTCCACTTT. Its protein is CASSQDPWREGSYNSPLHF.

This clone was counted at least ten times. V gene TRBV6-5 combines with J gene TRBJ2-6; 10 positions match TRBD2. Germline CDR1 reads MNHEY; CDR2 reads SVGAGI. V gave up 2 bases and J gave up 4 bases; unmatched junction bases: 14. The CDR3 extends over 20 amino acids. CDR3 in amino acids: CASSYTIWGLATKGANVLTF. CDR3 DNA sequence: TGTGCCAGCAGTTACACCATTTGGGGACTAGCGACGAAAGGGGCCAACGTCCTGACTTTC.

This clone ranks as medium-sized. J is TRBJ1-3 and V is TRBV6-1, with no clear D. Between the trimmed V and J ends, which lost 5 bases and 0 bases, there was a span of 11 bases. CDR1 and CDR2 from the germline V gene are MNHNS and SASEGT. This CDR3 has 15 amino acids. CDR3 sequence: CASSHAGGSGNTIYF. CDR3 sequence (DNA): TGTGCCAGCAGTCATGCAGGAGGCTCTGGAAACACCATATATTTT.

The DNA of the CDR3 is TGTGCCAGTAGAATCTACAATGAGCAGTTCTTC. Translating gives CASRIYNEQFF. The V call is TRBV6-1, the J call TRBJ2-1; no clear D. Germline V gives CDR1 MNHNS, CDR2 SASEGT. Trimming cost V 9 bases and J 3 bases, with 6 bases left between them. This CDR3 spans 11 amino acids.

This clone was counted at least ten times. The chain has TRBV11-3 and TRBJ2-3; TRBD2 might be the D (5 bases). CDR1 and CDR2 (germline): SGHNT, YENEEA. V lost 5 bases to trimming and J lost 3 bases, with 18 bases between them. The CDR3 is made up of 16 amino acids. In nucleotides, the CDR3 is TGTGCCAGCAGCCAACGGGGAACTAGAGCTACAGATACGCAGTATTTT. It is translated as CASSQRGTRATDTQYF.

Many counts were recorded for this clone. The chain uses TRBV20-1 and TRBJ2-4; D unclear. The CDR3 has 13 residues. Germline-derived CDR1 and CDR2 are DFQATT and SNEGSKA (reference sequence). V lost 1 base, J lost 2 bases, and 6 bases lay in between. The CDR3 region is CSARVQTKNIQYF. The CDR3 DNA reads as TGCAGTGCTAGAGTACAAACCAAAAACATTCAGTACTTC.

This rearrangement joins TRBV6-1 to TRBJ2-1; 12 bases match TRBD2. There are 15 residues in the CDR3. Germline lookup yields CDR1 MNHNS and CDR2 SASEGT. Trimming removed 4 bases from V and 5 bases from J; junction bases left unmatched: 3. CDR3 protein: CASSGRLAGDNEQFF. The CDR3 DNA reads TGTGCCAGCAGTGGGAGACTAGCGGGGGACAATGAGCAGTTCTTC.

Note on this clone: Being one base from a much bigger clone, this may be a read error. The J gene is TRBJ1-3, the V gene TRBV7-9; D remains ambiguous. The CDR3 is made up of 12 amino acids. Per germline, CDR1 SEHNR and CDR2 FQNEAQ (reference sequence). The CDR3 DNA reads as TGTGCTACAACGGAGGAGGGAGACACCATATATTTT. As protein: CATTEEGDTIYF.

By its share, this clone is medium-sized. The V and J genes are TRBV7-8 and TRBJ2-3; 9 bases are a match to TRBD2. The CDR3 length is 16 residues. Germline V lookup: CDR1 SGHVS, CDR2 FQNEAQ. Unmatched junction bases numbered 5, after V lost 1 base and J lost 3 bases. CDR3 amino acids: CASSLGAGGGTDTQYF. The CDR3 nucleotides read TGTGCCAGCAGCTTAGGAGCGGGAGGAGGAACAGATACGCAGTATTTT.

This clone occurred many times. The V gene is TRBV6-1, the J gene TRBJ2-7; tentatively, D is TRBD1 (6 bases). The germline V and J ends were trimmed by 4 bases and 0 bases, with 10 bases remaining between them. Germline assignment: CDR1 MNHNS and CDR2 SASEGT. The CDR3 length is 14 residues. CDR3 region: CASSADRNSYEQYF. DNA of the CDR3: TGTGCCAGCAGTGCGGACAGAAACTCCTACGAGCAGTACTTC.